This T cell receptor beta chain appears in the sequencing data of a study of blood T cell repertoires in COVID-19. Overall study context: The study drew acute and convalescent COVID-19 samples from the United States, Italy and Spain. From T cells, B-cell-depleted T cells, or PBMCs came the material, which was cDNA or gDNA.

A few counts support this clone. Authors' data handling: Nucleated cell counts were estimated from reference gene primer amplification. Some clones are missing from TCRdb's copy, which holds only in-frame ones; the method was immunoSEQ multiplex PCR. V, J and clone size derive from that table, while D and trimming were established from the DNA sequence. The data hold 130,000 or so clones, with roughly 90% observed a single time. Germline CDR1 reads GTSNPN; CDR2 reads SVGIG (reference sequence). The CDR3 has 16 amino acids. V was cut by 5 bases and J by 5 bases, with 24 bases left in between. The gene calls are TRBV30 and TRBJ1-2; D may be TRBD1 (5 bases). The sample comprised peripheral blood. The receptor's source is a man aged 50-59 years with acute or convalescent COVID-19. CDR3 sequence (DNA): TGTGCCTGGGGGTCGACAGTGGGGCGACGGATTTATGGCTACACCTTC. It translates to CAWGSTVGRRIYGYTF.